The clone carrying this T cell receptor beta chain has more than one count but fewer than ten. Original handling: Amplified reference gene primers provided the basis for estimating nucleated cell counts. The protocol was immunoSEQ multiplex PCR, while the TCRdb copy is restricted to in-frame clones and leaves out a portion. That table supplies the V and J calls and clone size; D and trimming were determined from the DNA. The data show under 300,000 clones, under 90% seen once. This sample was taken from a study of blood T cell repertoires in COVID-19. Participants spanned ages roughly 18 to 90 years and resided in about 24 US areas. In assigning cohorts, the study relied on participant-reported clinical history. Cohort 3 donors counted as recovered after two negative PCRs, clearance, or resolved symptoms. With 2 bases removed from V and 6 bases from J, the gap between germline ends came to 11 bases. The germline V gene encodes CDR1 MNHEY and CDR2 SVGAGI. This CDR3 is built from 14 residues.

The chain uses TRBV6-5 and TRBJ2-1; D is unclear. The receptor was derived from a man aged 18 to 35 who had recovered from COVID-19. The sample was PBMCs or T cells enriched from blood (not recorded which). This CDR3 reads CASSYNRLANEQFF. Here the CDR3 DNA reads TGTGCCAGCAGTTACAACCGACTGGCCAATGAGCAGTTCTTC.